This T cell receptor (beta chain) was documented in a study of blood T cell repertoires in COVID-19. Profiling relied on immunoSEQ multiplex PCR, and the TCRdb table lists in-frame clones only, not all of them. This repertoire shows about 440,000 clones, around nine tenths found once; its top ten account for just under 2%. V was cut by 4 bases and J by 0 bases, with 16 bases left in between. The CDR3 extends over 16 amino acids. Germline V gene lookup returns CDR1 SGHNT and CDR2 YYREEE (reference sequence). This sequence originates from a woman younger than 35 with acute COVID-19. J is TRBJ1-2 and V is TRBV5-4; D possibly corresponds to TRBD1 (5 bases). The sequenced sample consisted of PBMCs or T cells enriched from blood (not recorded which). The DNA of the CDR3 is TGTGCCAGCAGCACGAATCGACAGACCGCTAACTATGGCTACACCTTC. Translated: CASSTNRQTANYGYTF.